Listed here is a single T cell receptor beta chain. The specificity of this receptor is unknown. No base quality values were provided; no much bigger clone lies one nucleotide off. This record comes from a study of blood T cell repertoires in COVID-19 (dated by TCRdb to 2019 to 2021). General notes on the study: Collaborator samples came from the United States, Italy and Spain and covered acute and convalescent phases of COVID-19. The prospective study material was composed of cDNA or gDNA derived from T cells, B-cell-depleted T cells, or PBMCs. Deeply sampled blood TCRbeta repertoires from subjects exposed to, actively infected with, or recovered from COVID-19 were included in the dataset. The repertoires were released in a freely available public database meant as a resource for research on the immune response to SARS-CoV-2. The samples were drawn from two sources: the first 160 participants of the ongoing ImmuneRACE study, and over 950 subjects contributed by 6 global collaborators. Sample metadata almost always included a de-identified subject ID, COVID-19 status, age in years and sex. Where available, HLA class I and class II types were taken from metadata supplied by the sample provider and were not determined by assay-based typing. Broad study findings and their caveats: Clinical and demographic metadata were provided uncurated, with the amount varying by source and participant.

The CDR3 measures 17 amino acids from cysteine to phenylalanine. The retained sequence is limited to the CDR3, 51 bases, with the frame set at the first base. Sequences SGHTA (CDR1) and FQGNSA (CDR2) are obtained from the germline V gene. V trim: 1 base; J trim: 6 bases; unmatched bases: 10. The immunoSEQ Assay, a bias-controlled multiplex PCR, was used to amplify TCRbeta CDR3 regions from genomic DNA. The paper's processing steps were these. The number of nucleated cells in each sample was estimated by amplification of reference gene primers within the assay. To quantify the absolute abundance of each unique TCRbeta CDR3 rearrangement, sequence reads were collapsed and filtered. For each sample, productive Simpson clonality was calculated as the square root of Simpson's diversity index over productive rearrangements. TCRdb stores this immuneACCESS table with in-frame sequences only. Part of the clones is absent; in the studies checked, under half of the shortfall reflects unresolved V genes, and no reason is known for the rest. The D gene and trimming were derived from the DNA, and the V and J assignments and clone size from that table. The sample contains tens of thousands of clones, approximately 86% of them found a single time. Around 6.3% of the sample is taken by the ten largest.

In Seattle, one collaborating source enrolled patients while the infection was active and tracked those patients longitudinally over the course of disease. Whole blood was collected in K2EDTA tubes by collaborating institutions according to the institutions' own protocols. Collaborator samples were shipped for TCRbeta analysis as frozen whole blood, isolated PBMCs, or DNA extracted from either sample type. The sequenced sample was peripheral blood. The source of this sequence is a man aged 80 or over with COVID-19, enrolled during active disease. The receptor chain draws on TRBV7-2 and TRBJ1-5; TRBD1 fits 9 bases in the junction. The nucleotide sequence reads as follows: TGTGCCAGCAGCTTAGGAGCCGGGACAGGGTTTGGTCAGCCCCAGCATTTT. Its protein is CASSLGAGTGFGQPQHF.